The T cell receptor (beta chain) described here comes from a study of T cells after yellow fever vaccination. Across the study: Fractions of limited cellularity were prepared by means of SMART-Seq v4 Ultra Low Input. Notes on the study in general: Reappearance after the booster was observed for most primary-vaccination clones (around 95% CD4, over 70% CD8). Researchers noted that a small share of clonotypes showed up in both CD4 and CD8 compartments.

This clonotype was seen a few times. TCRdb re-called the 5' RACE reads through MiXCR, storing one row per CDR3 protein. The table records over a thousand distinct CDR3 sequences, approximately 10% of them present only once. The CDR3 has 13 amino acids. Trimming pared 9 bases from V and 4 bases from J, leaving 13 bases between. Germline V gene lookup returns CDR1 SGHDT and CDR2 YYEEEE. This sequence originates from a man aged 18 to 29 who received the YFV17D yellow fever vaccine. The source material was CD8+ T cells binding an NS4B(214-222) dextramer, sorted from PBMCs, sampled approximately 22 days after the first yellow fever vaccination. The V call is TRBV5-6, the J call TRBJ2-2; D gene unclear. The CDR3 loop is CAMGPGLTGELFF. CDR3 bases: TGTGCCATGGGCCCCGGGCTCACCGGGGAGCTGTTTTTT. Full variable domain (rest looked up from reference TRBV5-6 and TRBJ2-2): DAGVTQSPTHLIKTRGQQVTLRCSPKSGHDTVSWYQQALGQGPQFIFQYYEEEERQRGNFPDRFSGHQFPNYSSELNVNALLLGDSALYLCAMGPGLTGELFFGEGSRLTVL.